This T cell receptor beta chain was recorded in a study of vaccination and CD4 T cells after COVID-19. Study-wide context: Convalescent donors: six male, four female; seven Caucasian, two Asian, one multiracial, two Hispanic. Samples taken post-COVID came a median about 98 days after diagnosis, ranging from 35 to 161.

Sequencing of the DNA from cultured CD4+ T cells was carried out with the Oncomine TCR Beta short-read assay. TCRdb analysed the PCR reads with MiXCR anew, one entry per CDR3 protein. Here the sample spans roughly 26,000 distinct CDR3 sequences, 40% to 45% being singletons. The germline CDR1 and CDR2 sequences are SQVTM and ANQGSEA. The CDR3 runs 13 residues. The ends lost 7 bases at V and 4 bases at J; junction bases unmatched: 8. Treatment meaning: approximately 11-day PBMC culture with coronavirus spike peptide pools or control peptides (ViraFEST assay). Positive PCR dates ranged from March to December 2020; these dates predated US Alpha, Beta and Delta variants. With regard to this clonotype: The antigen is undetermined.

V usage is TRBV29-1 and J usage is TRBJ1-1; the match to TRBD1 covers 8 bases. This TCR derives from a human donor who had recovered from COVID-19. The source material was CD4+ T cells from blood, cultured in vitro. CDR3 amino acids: CSALTGVSTEAFF. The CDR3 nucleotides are TGCAGCGCCCTGACAGGGGTGAGCACTGAAGCTTTCTTT.